This T cell receptor (beta chain) was retrieved from a study of a mutant IDH1 vaccine in newly diagnosed glioma. The wider study: Of the patients given treatment, roughly 60% were male and roughly 38% were female, and a mean age of roughly 40 years was recorded. V12 corresponded to week 35 and V13 to week 47. Earlier care involved radiotherapy, temozolomide, or both, and the majority received both.

Time point specified: week 35, safety follow-up. Mutant IDH1 20-mer peptide, at 300 ug, made up each vaccine dose, with topical imiquimod. TCRdb's copy holds only in-frame clones and misses some; the assay was immunoSEQ multiplex PCR. In the table there are approximately 50,000 clones, 60% to 85% of which are singletons. Germline lookup yields CDR1 SGDLS and CDR2 YYNGEE. This CDR3 has 15 residues. Losses at the gene ends were 4 bases for V and 0 bases for J; bases not matched to a gene: 6. Details on this clone: The antigen is unknown.

This chain links TRBV9 with TRBJ1-1; 7 positions agree with TRBD1. The clonotype originates from a middle-aged man with glioma. The specimen was PBMCs, collected from a glioma patient whose treatment included an IDH1 peptide vaccine. CDR3 amino acids: CASSQGGKMNTEAFF. For the CDR3, the DNA is TGTGCCAGCAGCCAGGGGGGGAAAATGAACACTGAAGCTTTCTTT.